Below are 24 T cell receptor beta chains sequenced from a single sample in a study of response to subunit inactivated influenza vaccine. Using its own MiXCR run on the RT-PCR reads, TCRdb lists one record per CDR3 protein. Of under 200,000 distinct CDR3 sequences in the sample, over 9.5% were seen once. In addition, the sample was reused for a study of T cells expressing NK-cell markers. That work contributes: The authors generated TCR beta cDNA through 5'RACE template switching with UMIs.

The sample in question was CD8+ T cells sorted from PBMCs, obtained roughly 12 days after vaccination. Receptor source: a man aged 45-65 years who received an inactivated influenza vaccine.

The V gene is TRBV9, the J gene TRBJ1-4, with a tentative D call TRBD1 (6 bases). The CDR3 runs 14 residues. Germline values: CDR1 SGDLS, CDR2 YYNGEE. Trimming removed 4 bases from V and 3 bases from J, with 10 bases in between. The CDR3 sequence: CASSLQGSNEKLFF. CDR3 nucleotide sequence: TGTGCCAGCAGCTTACAGGGCTCTAATGAAAAACTGTTTTTT.

This clonotype was counted at least ten times. The gene calls are TRBV15 and TRBJ1-5; D possibly corresponds to TRBD1 (5 bases). The CDR3 contains 15 residues. V was clipped by 2 bases and J by 3 bases, with 11 bases between them. CDR1 LNHNV and CDR2 YYDKDF come from the germline V gene (reference sequence). CDR3 coding DNA: TGTGCCACCAGCAGAACCCGACAGCCCAATCAGCCCCAGCATTTT. Its protein is CATSRTRQPNQPQHF.

This clonotype was detected many times. J is TRBJ2-1 and V is TRBV5-1, with 8 bases fitting TRBD2. This CDR3 spans 14 amino acids. V lost 0 bases and J lost 5; bases outside the gene matches: 1. Germline CDR1 SGHRS, CDR2 YFSETQ. This CDR3 reads CASSLARGDNEQFF. Here the CDR3 DNA reads TGCGCCAGCAGCTTGGCGCGGGGGGACAATGAGCAGTTCTTC.

The V gene is TRBV5-1, the J gene TRBJ1-5, with TRBD1 as a possible D gene (5 bases). The CDR3 loop spans 15 amino acids. The V gene's germline CDR1 is SGHRS and CDR2 YFSETQ. Trimming removed 4 bases at V and 4 bases at J, with 15 bases between. The CDR3 bases are TGCGCCAGCAGCCTTACCGGGACCATGAATCAGCCCCAGCATTTT. Translation: CASSLTGTMNQPQHF.

This rearrangement joins TRBV10-3 to TRBJ1-1, with TRBD1 matching 7 bases. V lost 4 bases to trimming and J lost 0 bases; unmatched junction nucleotides: 5. This CDR3 comprises 15 residues. Germline CDR1 and CDR2: ENHRY and SYGVKD. The CDR3 sequence is CAISAGDSLNTEAFF. The CDR3 DNA sequence: TGTGCCATCAGTGCCGGGGACAGCTTGAACACTGAAGCTTTCTTT.

The CDR3 DNA follows: TGTGCCAGTAAAGGGACTAGCGCATACAATGAGCAGTTCTTC. Its protein product is CASKGTSAYNEQFF. The chain joins TRBV2 to TRBJ2-1, with 10 nucleotides matching TRBD2. The junction had 6 bases not matched to a gene; V was cut back by 9 bases and J by 4 bases. This CDR3 has 14 amino acids. Germline CDR1 SNHLY, CDR2 FYNNEI.

CDR3 in DNA: TGTGCCATCAGTACATCTTGGTTGGAGAACAATGAGCAGTTCTTC. This encodes CAISTSWLENNEQFF. The chain joins TRBV10-3 to TRBJ2-1; no reliable D call. The ends were cut back, 5 bases at V and 5 bases at J, with 16 bases in the middle. The CDR3 covers 15 residues. Germline values: CDR1 ENHRY, CDR2 SYGVKD.

The CDR3 reads CATSSTGGRYEQYF. The CDR3 DNA reads TGTGCCACCAGCAGCACAGGGGGCCGTTACGAGCAGTACTTC. The V call is TRBV15, the J call TRBJ2-7, with 9 bases lining up with TRBD1. The CDR3 is 14 amino acids. Trimming took 3 bases from V and 4 from J; bases not matched to a gene: 4. Germline CDR1 is LNHNV and CDR2 is YYDKDF (reference sequence).

This clonotype was observed at least ten times. This rearrangement joins TRBV5-5 to TRBJ2-2, with D unresolved. Trimming cost V 0 bases and J 4 bases, with 13 bases left between them. Germline CDR1 reads SGHKS; CDR2 reads YYEKEE (reference sequence). The CDR3 consists of 16 residues. The CDR3 protein is CASSLGRQSITGELFF. CDR3 DNA: TGTGCCAGCAGCTTGGGTCGGCAGTCAATCACCGGGGAGCTGTTTTTT.

The rearrangement uses TRBV28 and TRBJ2-3; 11 bases align to TRBD2. With V trimmed by 5 bases and J by 0 bases, 13 bases remained unmatched. This CDR3 contains 19 residues. CDR1 is MDHEN, CDR2 SYDVKM, per germline. CDR3 region: CASSEIGTSGRSSTDTQYF. The CDR3 nucleotides read TGTGCCAGCAGTGAAATTGGGACTAGCGGAAGAAGTAGCACAGATACGCAGTATTTT.

This clonotype has just a few counts. The chain joins TRBV20-1 to TRBJ2-2; unclear D gene. The CDR3 consists of 15 residues. Per the germline V gene, CDR1 is DFQATT and CDR2 is SNEGSKA (reference sequence). CDR3 sequence (DNA): TGCCCAACGACCGGCCGGGCTACGGGCACCGGGGAGCTGTTTTTT. It yields the protein CPTTGRATGTGELFF.

The J gene is TRBJ2-5, the V gene TRBV5-1, with 8 nucleotides matching TRBD2. In germline, CDR1 is SGHRS, CDR2 YFSETQ. The ends lost 4 bases at V and 7 bases at J; junction bases unmatched: 6. CDR3 length: 13 residues. The DNA of the CDR3 is TGCGCCAGCAGCCCGGGACTAGATGTGACCCAGTACTTC. Its protein product is CASSPGLDVTQYF.

This clonotype was recorded many times. The rearrangement uses TRBV2 and TRBJ2-1, with unresolved D. The germline V gene encodes CDR1 SNHLY and CDR2 FYNNEI. The CDR3 has 14 residues. CDR3: CASCVRNSYNEQFF. CDR3 nucleotide sequence: TGTGCTTCCTGTGTGCGGAACTCCTACAATGAGCAGTTCTTC.

The DNA of the CDR3 is TGTGCCAGCAAACCTAGCGGCTACAATGAGCAGTTCTTC. Translation: CASKPSGYNEQFF. The rearrangement uses TRBV27 and TRBJ2-1; 7 nucleotides agree with TRBD2. Germline V gene sequence: CDR1 MNHEY, CDR2 SMNVEV (reference sequence). V shed 7 bases, J shed 3 bases, and the junction held 3 bases outside the gene matches. CDR3 length: 13 amino acids.

The table lists this clonotype with a few counts. The CDR3 region is CASWGDYEQYF. The CDR3 nucleotides read TGTGCCAGCTGGGGCGACTACGAGCAGTACTTC. The chain joins TRBV28 to TRBJ2-7; D might be TRBD1 (5 bases). The CDR3 runs to 11 residues. V shed 8 bases and J shed 3 bases, with 8 bases lying between them. Germline V CDR1 and CDR2: MDHEN, SYDVKM.

This clonotype was picked up a small number of times. This chain links TRBV14 with TRBJ2-7; D may be TRBD1 (6 bases). In germline, CDR1 is SGHDN, CDR2 FVKESK. V dropped 0 bases and J dropped 0 bases, with 15 bases sitting between them. This CDR3 is built from 17 residues. In DNA, the CDR3 is TGTGCCAGCAGCCAAGATGTGTTAGTGACAGGCTCCTACGAGCAGTACTTC. It codes for CASSQDVLVTGSYEQYF.

This clonotype has more than one count but fewer than ten. The junction departs from germline at one end; a sequencing error may be responsible. The chain joins TRBV3-1 to TRBJ1-2, with D tentatively TRBD1 (5 bases). The germline V gene has CDR1 LGHDT and CDR2 YNNKEL (reference sequence). The CDR3 is made up of 16 amino acids. The CDR3 protein is CTSSQGIRESVDGYTF. CDR3 bases: TGTACCAGCAGCCAAGGAATCAGGGAAAGCGTGGATGGCTACACCTTC. The full variable domain, rest sourced from reference TRBV3-1 and TRBJ1-2, is DTAVSQTPKYLVTQMGNDKSIKCEQNLGHDTMYWYKQDSKKFLKIMFSYNNKELIINETVPNRFSPKSPDKAHLNLHINSLELGDSAVYFCTSSQGIRESVDGYTFGSGTRLTVV.

V is TRBV20-1 and J is TRBJ2-2; 9 bases line up with TRBD2. Germline V gene lookup returns CDR1 DFQATT and CDR2 SNEGSKA (reference sequence). The J segment lost 3 bases and the V segment lost 0 bases, leaving 5 bases of the junction unmatched. The CDR3 consists of 16 residues. The CDR3 is CSARDTRGGDTGELFF. CDR3 DNA: TGCAGTGCTAGAGATACTCGCGGGGGGGACACCGGGGAGCTGTTTTTT.

The chain uses TRBV12-3 or TRBV12-4 and TRBJ2-5; 10 nucleotides agree with TRBD1. With V trimmed by 6 bases and J by 1 base, 8 bases remained unmatched. The CDR3 runs 16 residues. The CDR3 spells CASSPTGTGAQETQYF. The DNA for the CDR3 is TGTGCCAGCAGCCCTACCGGGACAGGGGCCCAAGAGACCCAGTACTTC.

This clonotype was found a few times. The gene calls are TRBV9 and TRBJ2-3, with D perhaps assigned TRBD1 or TRBD2 (6 bases each). This CDR3 has 16 residues. In germline, CDR1 is SGDLS, CDR2 YYNGEE. V was trimmed by 1 base and J by 1 base, leaving 13 bases between them. The CDR3 region has the DNA TGTGCCAGCAGCGTATCTGGGGGCGGGGGCACAGATACGCAGTATTTT. This gives the protein CASSVSGGGGTDTQYF.

The genes are TRBV6-2 or TRBV6-3 and TRBJ2-2, with D unclear. There are 11 residues in the CDR3. Germline-derived CDR1 and CDR2 are MNHEY and SVGEGT. V shed 2 bases and J shed 14 bases, with 9 bases lying between them. This CDR3 is CASSYPSELFF. The DNA for the CDR3 is TGTGCCAGCAGTTACCCCTCGGAACTGTTTTTT.

This clonotype was seen at least ten times. This chain links TRBV6-5 with TRBJ2-7, with D possibly TRBD1 on 6 matching bases. The CDR3 is 15 amino acids. Germline assignment: CDR1 MNHEY and CDR2 SVGAGI. Trimming pared 3 bases from V and 0 bases from J, leaving 12 bases between. The CDR3 sequence: CASSYDGTFSYEQYF. DNA of the CDR3: TGTGCCAGCAGTTATGATGGGACATTCTCCTACGAGCAGTACTTC.

V gene TRBV6-5 combines with J gene TRBJ1-2; D is unclear. Trimming left V 2 bases short and J 4 bases short, with 8 bases between. Germline V lookup: CDR1 MNHEY, CDR2 SVGAGI. The CDR3 has 13 residues. The CDR3 nucleotides are TGTGCCAGCAGTTACGTGGGCAGCTATGGCTACACCTTC. Translated: CASSYVGSYGYTF.

This clonotype was detected only a few times. The CDR3 protein is CASSLGEGPYEQYF. The DNA of the CDR3 is TGTGCCAGCAGTTTGGGGGAGGGGCCCTACGAGCAGTACTTC. The chain employs TRBV27 and TRBJ2-7, with 7 positions matching TRBD2. V lost 3 bases to trimming and J lost 2 bases; unmatched junction nucleotides: 4. The CDR3 runs 14 residues. Germline CDR1 reads MNHEY; CDR2 reads SMNVEV (reference sequence).